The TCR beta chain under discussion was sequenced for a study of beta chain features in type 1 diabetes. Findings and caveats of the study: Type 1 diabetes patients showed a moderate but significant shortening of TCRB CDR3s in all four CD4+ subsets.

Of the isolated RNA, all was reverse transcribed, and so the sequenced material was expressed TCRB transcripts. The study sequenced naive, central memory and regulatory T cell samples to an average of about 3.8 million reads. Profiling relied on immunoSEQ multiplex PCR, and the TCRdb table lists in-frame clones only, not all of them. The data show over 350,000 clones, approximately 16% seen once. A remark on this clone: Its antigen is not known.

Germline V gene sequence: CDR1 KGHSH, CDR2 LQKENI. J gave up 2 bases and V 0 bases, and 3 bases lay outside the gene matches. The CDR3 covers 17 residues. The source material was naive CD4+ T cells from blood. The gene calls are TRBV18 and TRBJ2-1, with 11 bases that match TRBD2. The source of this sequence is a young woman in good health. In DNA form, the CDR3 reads TGTGCCAGCTCACCACCCCTAGCGGGAGGAACCTACAATGAGCAGTTCTTC. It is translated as CASSPPLAGGTYNEQFF.